The rows below give T cell receptor beta chains drawn from one sample of a study of cytomegalovirus exposure and HLA in healthy donors. Sequencing was performed with immunoSEQ multiplex PCR; in TCRdb, only in-frame clones are kept and a portion is missing. The record lists under 250,000 clones, of which the ten most abundant hold 0.9% to 1.4%. Material for sequencing was PBMCs. The receptors come from a girl aged 2 to 9 in good health and CMV-seropositive. CDR3s include the opening cysteine and the closing phenylalanine or tryptophan. A D gene is named only where the DNA matches it firmly.

d_call	v_call	j_call	cdr3_aa	cdr3_nt
.	TRBV5-1	TRBJ2-5	CASSPTGQETQYF	TGCGCCAGCAGCCCTACAGGGCAAGAGACCCAGTACTTC
TRBD2	TRBV6-5	TRBJ2-5	CASSYSPAGVGETQYF	TGTGCCAGCAGTTACTCGCCAGCGGGAGTCGGAGAGACCCAGTACTTC
.	TRBV6-1	TRBJ2-1	CASSLPGTNEQFF	TGTGCCAGCAGCTTGCCGGGAACAAATGAGCAGTTCTTC
TRBD1	TRBV19	TRBJ1-5	CASSRDRVTTPQHF	TGTGCCAGTAGCCGGGACAGGGTCACCACGCCCCAGCATTTT
.	TRBV2	TRBJ2-2	CASRARTGAGELFF	TGTGCCAGCAGAGCCCGGACTGGAGCCGGGGAGCTGTTTTTT
TRBD2	TRBV7-8	TRBJ2-6	CASSLRAGGGLSGANVLTF	TGTGCCAGCAGCCTGAGAGCGGGAGGGGGCCTTTCTGGGGCCAACGTCCTGACTTTC
TRBD2	TRBV5-1	TRBJ2-3	CASSLWGLAGTDTQYF	TGCGCCAGCAGCTTGTGGGGACTAGCGGGCACAGATACGCAGTATTTT
TRBD1	TRBV6-1	TRBJ1-5	CASRDREHQPQHF	TGTGCCAGCAGGGACAGGGAACACCAGCCCCAGCATTTT
.	TRBV19	TRBJ2-7	CASSGTASRSYEQYF	TGTGCCAGTAGTGGAACCGCAAGCAGGTCCTACGAGCAGTACTTC
.	TRBV25-1	TRBJ1-3	CASSTGPSGNTIYF	TGTGCCAGCAGTACAGGCCCCTCTGGAAACACCATATATTTT
TRBD2	TRBV19	TRBJ2-1	CASSRAGVIGEQFF	TGTGCCAGTAGTAGAGCGGGAGTTATCGGTGAGCAGTTCTTC
.	TRBV27	TRBJ2-1	CASSLWGVGYNEQFF	TGTGCCAGCAGTTTATGGGGGGTTGGGTACAATGAGCAGTTCTTC
.	TRBV7-9	TRBJ1-2	CASNLLEGVITEHGYTF	TGTGCCAGCAACCTATTAGAGGGAGTGATAACGGAACATGGCTACACCTTC
.	TRBV6-5	TRBJ1-5	CASSYSRGGHQPQHF	TGTGCCAGCAGTTACTCGCGGGGAGGACATCAGCCCCAGCATTTT
.	TRBV25-1	TRBJ1-4	CASGEGALGEKLFF	TGTGCCAGCGGGGAAGGGGCACTTGGTGAAAAACTGTTTTTT
TRBD2	TRBV6-5	TRBJ2-5	CASSWTSGGEETQYF	TGTGCCAGCAGTTGGACTAGCGGGGGGGAAGAGACCCAGTACTTC
.	TRBV5-1	TRBJ2-1	CASNELGLAGNEQFF	TGCGCCAGCAACGAACTCGGCCTAGCTGGCAATGAGCAGTTCTTC
TRBD1	TRBV9	TRBJ2-1	CASSVEGTGGNEQFF	TGTGCCAGCAGCGTAGAAGGGACAGGGGGCAATGAGCAGTTCTTC
.	TRBV19	TRBJ2-3	CASTQALVGGTSTDTQYF	TGTGCCAGTACCCAAGCCCTTGTTGGCGGTACTAGCACAGATACGCAGTATTTT
TRBD1	TRBV6-5	TRBJ1-2	CASSFTGGVMDGYTF	TGTGCCAGCAGTTTCACAGGGGGCGTGATGGATGGCTACACCTTC
TRBD1	TRBV5-4	TRBJ2-2	CALHGTENTGELFF	TGTGCATTACACGGGACAGAGAACACCGGGGAGCTGTTTTTT
.	TRBV28	TRBJ2-1	CASSYTDSQKQFF	TGTGCCAGCAGTTACACCGACAGCCAAAAGCAGTTCTTC
TRBD1	TRBV11-2	TRBJ1-4	CASSFHQGAGEKLFF	TGTGCCAGCAGCTTTCACCAGGGGGCAGGGGAAAAACTGTTTTTT
.	TRBV6-4	TRBJ2-2	CASSDLSGDTGELFF	TGTGCCAGCAGTGATTTGTCAGGGGACACCGGGGAGCTGTTTTTT
TRBD1	TRBV28	TRBJ2-2	CATVRGTGDSGELFF	TGTGCCACCGTAAGAGGGACAGGGGATAGCGGGGAGCTGTTTTTT
TRBD1	TRBV5-1	TRBJ1-1	CASSLGDSRNTEAFF	TGCGCCAGCAGCTTGGGGGACAGTCGGAACACTGAAGCTTTCTTT
TRBD2	TRBV14	TRBJ2-1	CASSGDYTYNEQFF	TGTGCCAGCAGTGGGGACTATACCTACAATGAGCAGTTCTTC
.	TRBV6-1	TRBJ2-2	CASSEGEHVNTGELFF	TGTGCCAGCAGTGAAGGTGAACACGTGAACACCGGGGAGCTGTTTTTT
TRBD2	TRBV11-2	TRBJ2-5	CASSFVLAGGLETQYF	TGTGCCAGCAGCTTCGTCCTAGCGGGAGGTCTTGAGACCCAGTACTTC
TRBD2	TRBV27	TRBJ2-7	CASSLERGAAYEQYF	TGTGCCAGCAGTTTAGAGCGGGGGGCCGCCTACGAGCAGTACTTC
.	TRBV10-3	TRBJ2-5	CAISEVSLPQETQYF	TGTGCCATCAGTGAAGTCTCACTCCCCCAAGAGACCCAGTACTTC
TRBD2	TRBV10-3	TRBJ2-1	CAISGPSGRGKESYNEQFF	TGTGCCATCAGTGGGCCTAGCGGGAGGGGTAAAGAGTCCTACAATGAGCAGTTCTTC
.	TRBV27	TRBJ1-2	CASSFGAGVGYTF	TGTGCCAGCAGTTTTGGGGCAGGGGTTGGCTACACCTTC
TRBD1	TRBV4-1	TRBJ1-2	CASSRQFTPQGAEGYTF	TGCGCCAGCAGCCGCCAGTTCACCCCGCAGGGGGCGGAAGGCTACACCTTC
.	TRBV20-1	TRBJ1-1	CSAPLDGLAFF	TGCAGTGCCCCTTTAGATGGGCTGGCTTTCTTT
.	TRBV6-5	TRBJ1-5	CASSPGWAGNQPQHF	TGTGCCAGCAGTCCGGGGTGGGCAGGCAATCAGCCCCAGCATTTT
.	TRBV11-3	TRBJ2-2	CASSPRRSGELFF	TGTGCCAGCAGCCCTAGGCGTTCCGGGGAGCTGTTTTTT
TRBD1	TRBV5-1	TRBJ1-5	CASSLGTGRNQPQHF	TGCGCCAGCAGCTTAGGGACAGGGCGCAATCAGCCCCAGCATTTT
.	TRBV25-1	TRBJ1-1	CASSELTGRETEAFF	TGTGCCAGCAGTGAATTGACGGGGCGGGAGACTGAAGCTTTCTTT
.	TRBV6-6	TRBJ2-5	CASRPGLGGLETQYF	TGTGCCAGCAGACCCGGCCTGGGGGGGCTTGAGACCCAGTACTTC
TRBD1	TRBV9	TRBJ1-1	CASSQTGDTEAFF	TGTGCCAGCAGCCAAACAGGGGACACTGAAGCTTTCTTT
TRBD2	TRBV29-1	TRBJ2-7	CSVPVAGGEQYF	TGCAGCGTCCCAGTAGCGGGAGGGGAGCAGTACTTC
TRBD1	TRBV5-1	TRBJ1-5	CASSSGTDNQPQHF	TGCGCCAGCAGCTCAGGGACAGATAATCAGCCCCAGCATTTT
TRBD1	TRBV19	TRBJ2-3	CASSIVPGQGALDTQYF	TGTGCCAGTAGTATTGTGCCGGGACAGGGGGCACTGGATACGCAGTATTTT
.	TRBV28	TRBJ1-1	CASSLGGGTFEAFF	TGTGCCAGCAGTTTAGGCGGAGGTACCTTTGAAGCTTTCTTT
TRBD1	TRBV29-1	TRBJ2-6	CSAGGAAANVLTF	TGCAGCGCAGGGGGTGCTGCGGCCAACGTCCTGACTTTC
.	TRBV7-2	TRBJ1-4	CASSPQIGASTNEKLFF	TGTGCCAGCAGCCCTCAGATTGGGGCGTCAACTAATGAAAAACTGTTTTTT
.	TRBV6-6	TRBJ2-1	CASSYFGGAEQFF	TGTGCCAGCAGTTACTTCGGCGGGGCCGAGCAGTTCTTC
TRBD1	TRBV19	TRBJ1-1	CASNPQQGAREAFF	TGTGCCAGTAATCCGCAACAGGGGGCGAGAGAAGCTTTCTTT
.	TRBV6-1	TRBJ1-5	CATGKVRQPQHF	TGTGCCACCGGGAAGGTCCGGCAGCCCCAGCATTTT
.	TRBV10-3	TRBJ2-1	CAIKFTGDSRSGSYNEQFF	TGTGCCATCAAATTTACAGGGGACTCCAGAAGCGGATCCTACAATGAGCAGTTCTTC
.	TRBV28	TRBJ2-1	CASSPSRASAYNEQFF	TGTGCCAGCAGTCCCTCGAGAGCTAGCGCCTACAATGAGCAGTTCTTC
.	TRBV27	TRBJ2-2	CASSYPSGELFF	TGTGCCAGCAGTTATCCTTCGGGGGAGCTGTTTTTT